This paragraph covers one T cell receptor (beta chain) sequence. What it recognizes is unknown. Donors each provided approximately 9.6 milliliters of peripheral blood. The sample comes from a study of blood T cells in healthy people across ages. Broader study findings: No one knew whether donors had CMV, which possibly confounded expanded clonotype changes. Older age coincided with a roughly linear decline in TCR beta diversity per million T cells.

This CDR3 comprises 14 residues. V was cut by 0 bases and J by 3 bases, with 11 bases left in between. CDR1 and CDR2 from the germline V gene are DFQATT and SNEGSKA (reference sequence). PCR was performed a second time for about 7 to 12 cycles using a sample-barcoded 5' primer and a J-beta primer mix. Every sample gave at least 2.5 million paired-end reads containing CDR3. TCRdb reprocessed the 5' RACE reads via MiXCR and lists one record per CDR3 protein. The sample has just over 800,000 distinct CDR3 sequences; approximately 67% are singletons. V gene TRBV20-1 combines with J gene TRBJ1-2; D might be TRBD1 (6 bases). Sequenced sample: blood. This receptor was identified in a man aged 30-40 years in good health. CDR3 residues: CSARDRGLDYGYTF. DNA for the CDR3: TGCAGTGCTAGAGATAGGGGGTTGGACTATGGCTACACCTTC.